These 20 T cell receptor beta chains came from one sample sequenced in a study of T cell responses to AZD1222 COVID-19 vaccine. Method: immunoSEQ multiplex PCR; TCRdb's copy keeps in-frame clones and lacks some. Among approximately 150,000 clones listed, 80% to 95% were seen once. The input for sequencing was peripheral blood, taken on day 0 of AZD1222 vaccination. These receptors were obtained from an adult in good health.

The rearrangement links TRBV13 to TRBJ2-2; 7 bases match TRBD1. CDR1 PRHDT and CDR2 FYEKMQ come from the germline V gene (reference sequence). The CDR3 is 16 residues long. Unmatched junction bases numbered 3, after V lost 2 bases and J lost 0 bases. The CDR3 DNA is TGTGCCAGCAGCTTATACAGGGGCGCGAACACCGGGGAGCTGTTTTTT. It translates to CASSLYRGANTGELFF.

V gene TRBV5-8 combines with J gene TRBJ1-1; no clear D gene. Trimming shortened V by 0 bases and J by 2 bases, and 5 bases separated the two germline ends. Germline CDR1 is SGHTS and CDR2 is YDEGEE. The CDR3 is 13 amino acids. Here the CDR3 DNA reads TGTGCCAGCAGCTTGGAGTTTAACACTGAAGCTTTCTTT. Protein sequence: CASSLEFNTEAFF.

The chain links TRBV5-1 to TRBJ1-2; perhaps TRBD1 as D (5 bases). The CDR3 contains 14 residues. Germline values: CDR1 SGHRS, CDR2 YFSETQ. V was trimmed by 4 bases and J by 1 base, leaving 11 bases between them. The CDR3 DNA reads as TGCGCCAGCAGCCTCGACAGTTTTAACTATGGCTACACCTTC. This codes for CASSLDSFNYGYTF.

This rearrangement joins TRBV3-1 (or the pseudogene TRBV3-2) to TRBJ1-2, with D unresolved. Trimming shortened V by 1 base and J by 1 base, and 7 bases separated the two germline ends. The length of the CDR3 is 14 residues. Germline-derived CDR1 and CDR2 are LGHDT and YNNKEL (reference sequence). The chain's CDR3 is CASSQGSDNYGYTF. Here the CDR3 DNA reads TGTGCCAGCAGCCAAGGTTCAGATAACTATGGCTACACCTTC.

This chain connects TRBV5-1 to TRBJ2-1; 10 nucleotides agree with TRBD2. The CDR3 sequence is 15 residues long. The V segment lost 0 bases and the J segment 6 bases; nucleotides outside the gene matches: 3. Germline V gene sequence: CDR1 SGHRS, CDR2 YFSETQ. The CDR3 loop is CASSLERGGRNEQFF. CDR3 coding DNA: TGCGCCAGCAGCTTGGAGCGGGGGGGCCGCAATGAGCAGTTCTTC.

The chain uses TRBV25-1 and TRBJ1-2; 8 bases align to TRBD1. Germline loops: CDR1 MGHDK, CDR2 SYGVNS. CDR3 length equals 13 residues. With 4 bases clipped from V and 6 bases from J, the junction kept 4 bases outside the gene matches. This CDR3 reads CASSGTGSNGYTF. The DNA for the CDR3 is TGTGCCAGCAGTGGGACAGGGTCGAATGGCTACACCTTC.

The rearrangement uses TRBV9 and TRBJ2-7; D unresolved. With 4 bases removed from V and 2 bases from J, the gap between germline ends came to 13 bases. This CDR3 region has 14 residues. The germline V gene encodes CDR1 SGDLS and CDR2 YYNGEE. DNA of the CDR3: TGTGCCAGCAGCCGCCGTGTAGGCCCCTACGAGCAGTACTTC. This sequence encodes CASSRRVGPYEQYF.

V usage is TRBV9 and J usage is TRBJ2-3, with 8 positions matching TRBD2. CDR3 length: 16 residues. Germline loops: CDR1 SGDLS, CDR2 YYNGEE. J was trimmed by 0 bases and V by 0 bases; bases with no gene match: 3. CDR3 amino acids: CASSVAPSGSTDTQYF. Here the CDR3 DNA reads TGTGCCAGCAGCGTAGCTCCTAGCGGGAGCACAGATACGCAGTATTTT.

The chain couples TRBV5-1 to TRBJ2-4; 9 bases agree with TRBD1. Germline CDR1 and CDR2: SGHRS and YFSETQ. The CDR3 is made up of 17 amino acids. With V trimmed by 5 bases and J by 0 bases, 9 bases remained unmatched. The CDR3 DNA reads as TGCGCCAGCAGAGGAGGACAGGGGTCCGTAGCCAAAAACATTCAGTACTTC. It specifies CASRGGQGSVAKNIQYF.

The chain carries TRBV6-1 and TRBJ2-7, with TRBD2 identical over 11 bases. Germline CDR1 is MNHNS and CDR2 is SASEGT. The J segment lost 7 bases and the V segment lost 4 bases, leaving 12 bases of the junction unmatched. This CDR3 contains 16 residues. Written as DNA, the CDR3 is TGTGCCAGCAGTGCCCCTGCACTAGCGGGAGAGGGGGAGCAGTACTTC. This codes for CASSAPALAGEGEQYF.

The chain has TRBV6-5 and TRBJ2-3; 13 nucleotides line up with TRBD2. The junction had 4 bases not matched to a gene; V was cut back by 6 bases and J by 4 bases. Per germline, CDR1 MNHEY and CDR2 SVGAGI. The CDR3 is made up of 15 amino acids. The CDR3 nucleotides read TGTGCCAGCAGCCTAACTAGCGGGAGGGCAGATACGCAGTATTTT. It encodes CASSLTSGRADTQYF.

CDR3 sequence: CASSVGDGAYTF. The CDR3 coding sequence is TGTGCCAGCAGTGTAGGAGATGGCGCCTACACCTTC. The rearrangement links TRBV6-4 to TRBJ1-2; D remains unclear. Germline V gene lookup returns CDR1 MRHNA and CDR2 SNTAGT. The CDR3 covers 12 residues. V shed 4 bases and J shed 10 bases, with 13 bases lying between them.

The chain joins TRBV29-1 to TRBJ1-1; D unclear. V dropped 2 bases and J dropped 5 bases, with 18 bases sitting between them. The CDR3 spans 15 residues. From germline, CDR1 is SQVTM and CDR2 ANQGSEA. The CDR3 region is CSVERVSGRWTEAFF. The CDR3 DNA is TGCAGCGTTGAAAGGGTTAGTGGTAGGTGGACTGAAGCTTTCTTT.

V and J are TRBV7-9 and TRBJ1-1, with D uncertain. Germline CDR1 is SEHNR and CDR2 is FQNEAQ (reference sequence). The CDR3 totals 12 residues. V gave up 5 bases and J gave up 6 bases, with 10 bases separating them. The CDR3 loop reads CASSPGGSEAFF. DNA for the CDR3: TGTGCCAGCAGCCCGGGAGGGTCTGAAGCTTTCTTT.

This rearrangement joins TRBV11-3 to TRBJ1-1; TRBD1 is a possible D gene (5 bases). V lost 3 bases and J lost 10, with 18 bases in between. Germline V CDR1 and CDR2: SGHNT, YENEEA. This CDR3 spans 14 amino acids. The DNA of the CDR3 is TGTGCCAGCAGCTTGGGACTCCAGGGAAGCAGAGCTTTCTTT. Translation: CASSLGLQGSRAFF.

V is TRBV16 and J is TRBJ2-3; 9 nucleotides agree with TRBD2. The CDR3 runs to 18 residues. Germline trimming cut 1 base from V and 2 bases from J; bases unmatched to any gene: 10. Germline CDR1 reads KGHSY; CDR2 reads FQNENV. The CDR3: CASSQLLRLAAFTDTQYF. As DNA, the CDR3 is TGTGCCAGCAGCCAATTATTACGACTAGCGGCGTTCACAGATACGCAGTATTTT.

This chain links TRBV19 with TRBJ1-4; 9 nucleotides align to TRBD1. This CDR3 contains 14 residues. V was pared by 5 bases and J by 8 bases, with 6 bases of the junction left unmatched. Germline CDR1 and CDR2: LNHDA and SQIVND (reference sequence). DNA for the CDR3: TGTGCCAGTAGTTCGGGACAGGGAAACGAAAAACTGTTTTTT. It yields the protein CASSSGQGNEKLFF.

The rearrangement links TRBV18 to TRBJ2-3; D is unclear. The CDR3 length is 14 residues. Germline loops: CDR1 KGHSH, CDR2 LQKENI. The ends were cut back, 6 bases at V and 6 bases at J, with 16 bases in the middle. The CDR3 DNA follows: TGTGCCAGCTCCCTTGGCGCTGGTTCGGATACGCAGTATTTT. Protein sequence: CASSLGAGSDTQYF.

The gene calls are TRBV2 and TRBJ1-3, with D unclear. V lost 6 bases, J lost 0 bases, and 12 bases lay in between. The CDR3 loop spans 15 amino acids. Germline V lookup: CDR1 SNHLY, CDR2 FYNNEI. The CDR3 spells CASRQGTSSGNTIYF. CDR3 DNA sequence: TGTGCCAGCAGACAAGGTACGAGCTCTGGAAACACCATATATTTT.

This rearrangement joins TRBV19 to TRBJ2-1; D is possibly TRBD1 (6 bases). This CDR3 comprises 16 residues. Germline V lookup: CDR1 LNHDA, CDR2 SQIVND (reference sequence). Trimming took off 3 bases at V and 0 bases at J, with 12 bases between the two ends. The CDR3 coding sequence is TGTGCCAGTAGTATGGCTGGACAGAGCTCCTACAATGAGCAGTTCTTC. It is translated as CASSMAGQSSYNEQFF.